This TCR beta chain comes out of a study of T cell repertoires in cytomegalovirus infection. Across the study: From public TCR beta signatures came an indication of both CMV infection and matching HLA type.

TCRdb used MiXCR to reprocess the reads, holding one entry per CDR3 protein. Of roughly 280,000 distinct CDR3 sequences in the sample, about 20% are singletons; the top ten hold roughly 19%. After removal of 4 bases from V and 2 bases from J, the junction contained 10 bases not matched to a gene. Germline loops: CDR1 SEHNR, CDR2 FQNEAQ (reference sequence). The CDR3 totals 16 residues. This clonotype was found a few times. What it binds is not known. Study-wide results and limits: HLA-C-restricted CMV clonotypes gave the most frequent clonotype in two of eight donors. Pooled public TCR beta family frequency picked out CMV carriers with the relevant HLA.

The genes are TRBV7-9 and TRBJ1-2; 7 positions match TRBD1. The sample here was cultured PBMCs, taken from culture after CMV antigen stimulation. The TCR originated in a human donor in good health (CMV status not recorded). Some clones in this sample may be carry-over from other donors' samples. The CDR3 sequence is CASSYTTGEVNYGYTF. The DNA of the CDR3 is TGTGCCAGCAGCTACACCACAGGGGAGGTCAACTATGGCTACACCTTC.